This TCR beta chain was profiled in a study of cytomegalovirus exposure and HLA in healthy donors. Comments on this clone: Its antigen is unidentified.

While unrecorded immune exposures were likely, the donors were nominally healthy when sampled. In germline, CDR1 is SGHDN, CDR2 FVKESK. The CDR3 is made up of 13 amino acids. The V gene lost 4 bases and the J gene lost 6 bases, with 9 bases spanning the gap. The PCR was carried out with 60 Vbeta primers and 13 Jbeta primers. Here immunoSEQ multiplex PCR was the method, and the copy in TCRdb shows in-frame clones only, minus some. The sample gives 150,000 or so clones, under 70% of which show up once; 8.5% to 12% is in the top ten. Regarding the study as a whole: The later analysis indicated that the majority of CMV-associated TCR beta chains appeared HLA-restricted.

J is TRBJ1-4 and V is TRBV14; a weak D match, TRBD1 (6 bases). The receptor was derived from a young man in good health and CMV-seropositive. Sequencing input: PBMCs. The CDR3 is CASSPRTDEKLFF. The CDR3, as DNA: TGTGCCAGCAGCCCCCGGACAGATGAAAAACTGTTTTTT.